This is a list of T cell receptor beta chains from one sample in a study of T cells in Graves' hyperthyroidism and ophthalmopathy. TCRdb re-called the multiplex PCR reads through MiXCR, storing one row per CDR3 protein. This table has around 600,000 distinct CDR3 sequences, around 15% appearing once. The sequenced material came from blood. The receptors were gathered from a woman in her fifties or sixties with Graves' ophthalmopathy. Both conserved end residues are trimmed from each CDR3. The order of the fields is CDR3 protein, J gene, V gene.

CDR3 protein: ASSEPGGNTGELF; J gene: TRBJ2-2; V gene: TRBV25-1
CDR3 protein: ASQRDVNTGELF; J gene: TRBJ2-2; V gene: TRBV6-2/TRBV6-3
CDR3 protein: ASSRGTSGSRYNEQF; J gene: TRBJ2-1; V gene: TRBV14
CDR3 protein: ASSLALAGWAGETQY; J gene: TRBJ2-5; V gene: TRBV11-2
CDR3 protein: SARDHLKLNEQF; J gene: TRBJ2-1; V gene: TRBV20-1
CDR3 protein: ATASGQTYEQY; J gene: TRBJ2-7; V gene: TRBV24-1
CDR3 protein: SARDDSPGWNTEAF; J gene: TRBJ1-1; V gene: TRBV20-1
CDR3 protein: SAGDRRNNEQF; J gene: TRBJ2-1; V gene: TRBV20-1
CDR3 protein: ASSLGPANEQF; J gene: TRBJ2-1; V gene: TRBV7-2
CDR3 protein: ASSPLLSGTGETQY; J gene: TRBJ2-5; V gene: TRBV27
CDR3 protein: ATTTSGQETQY; J gene: TRBJ2-5; V gene: TRBV10-3
CDR3 protein: ASSYAGGADTQY; J gene: TRBJ2-3; V gene: TRBV6-2/TRBV6-3
CDR3 protein: SARDLGLASYNEQF; J gene: TRBJ2-1; V gene: TRBV20-1
CDR3 protein: SASFGPEAF; J gene: TRBJ1-1; V gene: TRBV20-1
CDR3 protein: ASGEGTGPSSYNEQF; J gene: TRBJ2-1; V gene: TRBV5-1
CDR3 protein: ASSPLGQLVTDTQY; J gene: TRBJ2-3; V gene: TRBV18
CDR3 protein: ASSLDRTQIYEQY; J gene: TRBJ2-7; V gene: TRBV27
CDR3 protein: ASSLGVGSGDQPQH; J gene: TRBJ1-5; V gene: TRBV7-6
CDR3 protein: ASSLFPGVGGDTQETQY; J gene: TRBJ2-5; V gene: TRBV7-8
CDR3 protein: ASSPRLAGGPGGEQY; J gene: TRBJ2-7; V gene: TRBV7-6
CDR3 protein: ASSLFSLAGVNEQF; J gene: TRBJ2-1; V gene: TRBV27
CDR3 protein: ASSPLDGREFSNEQF; J gene: TRBJ2-1; V gene: TRBV7-9
CDR3 protein: SVETPGGSLYEQY; J gene: TRBJ2-7; V gene: TRBV29-1
CDR3 protein: ASSLIGTTNTGELF; J gene: TRBJ2-2; V gene: TRBV7-3
CDR3 protein: SARVMRALDGGQF; J gene: TRBJ2-1; V gene: TRBV20-1
CDR3 protein: ASSGLAGVSYNEQF; J gene: TRBJ2-1; V gene: TRBV12-3/TRBV12-4
CDR3 protein: ASSEDRFYEQY; J gene: TRBJ2-7; V gene: TRBV7-2
CDR3 protein: ASSQPGLKASTDTQY; J gene: TRBJ2-3; V gene: TRBV5-4
CDR3 protein: ASVGGLATDTQY; J gene: TRBJ2-3; V gene: TRBV12-5
CDR3 protein: ASRYSRLAVYNEQF; J gene: TRBJ2-1; V gene: TRBV5-1
CDR3 protein: ASSVDPMTGVNTEAF; J gene: TRBJ1-1; V gene: TRBV9
CDR3 protein: ASGSKGGGRGSYNEQF; J gene: TRBJ2-1; V gene: TRBV11-3
CDR3 protein: ASSALAGYEQF; J gene: TRBJ2-1; V gene: TRBV9
CDR3 protein: ASSPDDNTEAF; J gene: TRBJ1-1; V gene: TRBV11-2
CDR3 protein: ASSYPGRVDTGELF; J gene: TRBJ2-2; V gene: TRBV6-6
CDR3 protein: ASSLVGEVTDTQY; J gene: TRBJ2-3; V gene: TRBV11-3
CDR3 protein: ASGTRSVTGELF; J gene: TRBJ2-2; V gene: TRBV5-1
CDR3 protein: SVEAGPYEQY; J gene: TRBJ2-7; V gene: TRBV29-1
CDR3 protein: ATSDSPGQGTYEQY; J gene: TRBJ2-7; V gene: TRBV24-1
CDR3 protein: ATAQDFKKLAGGQTQY; J gene: TRBJ2-5; V gene: TRBV27
CDR3 protein: SVRRGGYEQY; J gene: TRBJ2-7; V gene: TRBV29-1
CDR3 protein: ASSLEWATNEQF; J gene: TRBJ2-1; V gene: TRBV7-9
CDR3 protein: ASSLAGLAGGHNEQF; J gene: TRBJ2-1; V gene: TRBV28
CDR3 protein: ASSLGPDSGNEQF; J gene: TRBJ2-1; V gene: TRBV5-1
CDR3 protein: ASSLSATSNQPQH; J gene: TRBJ1-5; V gene: TRBV12-3/TRBV12-4
CDR3 protein: ASSLGWRPKNTEAF; J gene: TRBJ1-1; V gene: TRBV7-2
CDR3 protein: ASSPQLWTSGSFSADTQY; J gene: TRBJ2-3; V gene: TRBV7-8